The next 27 T cell receptor beta chains were all read from a single sample in a study of radiation and T cells in renal cell carcinoma. Clones were read by immunoSEQ multiplex PCR, and TCRdb kept only the in-frame ones, dropping some. The profile covers about 10,000 clones, with 58% appearing a single time and more than 8% taken by the ten largest. Treatment indicated: treatment-naive control, cytoreductive nephrectomy. Sequenced here: tumor tissue, sampled from a patient whose treatment was nephrectomy without radiotherapy. Receptor source: a man aged 40-49 years with renal cell carcinoma.

In regard to this clone: This sample also contains other DNA sequences that code for the same CDR3. The genes are TRBV28 and TRBJ1-5; D possibly corresponds to TRBD1 (6 bases). The CDR3 is made up of 15 amino acids. Between the trimmed V and J ends, which lost 5 bases and 7 bases, there was a span of 18 bases. Germline V gene lookup returns CDR1 MDHEN and CDR2 SYDVKM. Here the CDR3 reads CASSLGQGYRQPQHF. CDR3 coding DNA: TGTGCCAGCAGTCTAGGGCAGGGGTATCGGCAGCCCCAGCATTTT.

V usage is TRBV30 and J usage is TRBJ1-4, with D maybe TRBD1 (5 bases). The germline gives CDR1 GTSNPN, CDR2 SVGIG (reference sequence). CDR3 length: 14 residues. V was pared by 2 bases and J by 11 bases, with 18 bases between. The CDR3 protein is CAWSRPTSGRKLFF. In DNA, the CDR3 is TGTGCCTGGAGTAGACCCACTTCAGGGAGGAAACTGTTTTTT. Variable domain in full (rest from reference TRBV30 and TRBJ1-4): SQTIHQWPATLVQPVGSPLSLECTVEGTSNPNLYWYRQAAGRGLQLLFYSVGIGQISSEVPQNLSASRPQDRQFILSSKKLLLSDSGFYLCAWSRPTSGRKLFFGSGTQLSVL.

Here the CDR3 reads CASSLRGWETQYF. The CDR3 coding sequence is TGCGCCAGCAGCTTGCGGGGCTGGGAGACCCAGTACTTC. J is TRBJ2-5 and V is TRBV5-1; the D call may be TRBD1 or TRBD2 (5 bases each). The CDR3 contains 13 residues. Germline V lookup: CDR1 SGHRS, CDR2 YFSETQ. V lost 1 base and J 5 bases, leaving 9 bases between the germline ends.

J is TRBJ2-7 and V is TRBV2; TRBD2 is a possible D gene (6 bases). Looked up from germline, CDR1 is SNHLY and CDR2 is FYNNEI. Trimming shortened V by 1 base and J by 1 base, and 8 bases separated the two germline ends. This CDR3 is built from 14 residues. CDR3 nucleotide sequence: TGTGCCAGCAGTGAAGAACGGGGGTCCTACGAGCAGTACGTC. This gives the protein CASSEERGSYEQYV.

The chain joins TRBV6-6 to TRBJ2-1; TRBD2 aligns across 7 bases. CDR1 and CDR2 from the germline V gene are MNHNY and SVGAGI (reference sequence). V gave up 5 bases and J gave up 12 bases; unmatched junction bases: 10. The CDR3 runs to 13 residues. The CDR3 sequence is CASSLPLAGVQFF. CDR3 in DNA: TGTGCCAGCAGTCTCCCACTTGCGGGAGTGCAGTTCTTC.

This clone showed up just a few times. The chain employs TRBV11-1 and TRBJ1-2; D is ambiguous. This CDR3 is 15 amino acids long. Germline V gene sequence: CDR1 SGHAT, CDR2 FQDESV (reference sequence). V lost 2 bases to trimming and J lost 1 base, with 11 bases between them. CDR3 nucleotides: TGTGCCAGCAGCTTATCACGGACCCTTAACTATGGCTACACCTTC. It specifies CASSLSRTLNYGYTF.

The chain employs TRBV30 and TRBJ2-3; the match to TRBD1 covers 9 bases. The length of the CDR3 is 14 residues. Losses at the gene ends were 5 bases for V and 4 bases for J; bases not matched to a gene: 7. Looked up from germline, CDR1 is GTSNPN and CDR2 is SVGIG (reference sequence). CDR3 loop: CAWRRTGDADTQYF. Here the CDR3 DNA reads TGTGCCTGGCGGAGGACAGGGGATGCAGATACGCAGTATTTT.

The chain recombines TRBV19 with TRBJ2-2; 10 bases align to TRBD2. V gave up 6 bases and J gave up 5 bases; unmatched junction bases: 9. There are 16 residues in the CDR3. Germline V gives CDR1 LNHDA, CDR2 SQIVND (reference sequence). The CDR3 DNA sequence: TGTGCCAGTAGACCGAGAGGACTAGCGGAGACCGGGGAGCTGTTTTTT. This codes for CASRPRGLAETGELFF. Complete variable domain (other parts from reference TRBV19 and TRBJ2-2): DGGITQSPKYLFRKEGQNVTLSCEQNLNHDAMYWYRQDPGQGLRLIYYSQIVNDFQKGDIAEGYSVSREKKESFPLTVTSAQKNPTAFYLCASRPRGLAETGELFFGEGSRLTVL.

The DNA for the CDR3 is TGCGCCAGCAGCCTACGGGATGGGGTAACCGGGGAGCTGTTTTTT. Its translation: CASSLRDGVTGELFF. The V and J genes are TRBV5-1 and TRBJ2-2; D perhaps matches TRBD2 (5 bases). Germline V gene lookup returns CDR1 SGHRS and CDR2 YFSETQ. The V end lost 4 bases, the J end lost 5 bases, and 15 bases lay between the germline ends. This CDR3 has 15 residues.

This sequence joins TRBV11-3 and TRBJ2-7, with 8 positions matching TRBD2. V trimming: 5 bases; J trimming: 3 bases; junction bases outside the gene matches: 6. CDR3 length: 14 residues. Per germline, CDR1 SGHNT and CDR2 YENEEA. CDR3 amino acids: CASSTGLADYEQYV. The CDR3 nucleotides are TGTGCCAGCAGCACCGGACTAGCCGACTACGAGCAGTACGTC.

The chain has TRBV28 and TRBJ1-5; no definite D call. Trimming pared 3 bases from V and 7 bases from J, leaving 16 bases between. CDR1 is MDHEN and CDR2 is SYDVKM in the germline V gene. The CDR3 is 15 residues long. CDR3 protein: CASSLGMGYRQPQHF. The CDR3 DNA sequence: TGTGCCAGCAGTTTGGGGATGGGGTACCGACAGCCCCAGCATTTT.

This clone has a single count. The rearrangement links TRBV5-1 to TRBJ2-1; the D is unclear. The CDR3 totals 12 residues. V shed 4 bases and J shed 7 bases, with 9 bases lying between them. Germline-derived CDR1 and CDR2 are SGHRS and YFSETQ. In DNA, the CDR3 is TGCGCCAGCAGCCTAACTCGGAATGAGCAGTTCTTC. As protein: CASSLTRNEQFF.

The chain joins TRBV5-6 to TRBJ1-1; D uncertain. The CDR3 runs 15 residues. V was cut by 3 bases and J by 1 base, with 13 bases left in between. Per germline, CDR1 SGHDT and CDR2 YYEEEE. The CDR3 nucleotides are TGTGCCAGCAGCTCCAGGACGGTGACGAACACTGAAGCTTTCTTT. It specifies CASSSRTVTNTEAFF.

The genes are TRBV7-2 and TRBJ2-1, with TRBD2 matching over 8 bases. This CDR3 is built from 16 residues. Per the germline V gene, CDR1 is SGHTA and CDR2 is FQGNSA. V gave up 6 bases and J gave up 2 bases; unmatched junction bases: 9. CDR3 sequence (DNA): TGTGCCAGCAGTGGGTTGGGACTAGGACCCTACAATGAGCAGTTCTTC. Protein: CASSGLGLGPYNEQFF.

The rearrangement joins TRBV6-4 to TRBJ1-1, with a possible D match to TRBD1 (6 bases). The CDR3 runs to 14 residues. Trimming stripped 5 bases from V and 1 base from J, with 11 bases between. The germline V gene has CDR1 MRHNA and CDR2 SNTAGT. The CDR3 bases are TGTGCCAGCAGTATAACAGGGACGAACACTGAAGCTTTCTTT. Residues: CASSITGTNTEAFF.

The V gene is TRBV30, the J gene TRBJ1-6; TRBD1 might be the D (5 bases). Germline values: CDR1 GTSNPN, CDR2 SVGIG (reference sequence). V was cut by 6 bases and J by 0 bases, with 12 bases left in between. The CDR3 contains 15 residues. The DNA for the CDR3 is TGTGCCTGCCACGGGACGAGCTCCTATAATTCACCCCTCCACTTT. This translates into CACHGTSSYNSPLHF.

The chain carries TRBV25-1 and TRBJ1-2, with D unclear. Trimming shortened V by 1 base and J by 4 bases, and 13 bases separated the two germline ends. The CDR3 is 15 residues long. CDR1 and CDR2 from the germline V gene are MGHDK and SYGVNS. CDR3 sequence: CASSESGLRGYGYTF. CDR3 sequence (DNA): TGTGCCAGCAGTGAATCTGGCCTGAGAGGCTATGGCTACACCTTC.

The gene calls are TRBV7-8 and TRBJ2-3; 8 bases are a match to TRBD2. The CDR3 extends over 15 amino acids. V was clipped by 5 bases and J by 2 bases; unmatched bases: 6. The germline gives CDR1 SGHVS, CDR2 FQNEAQ. The CDR3 spells CASSISGSHTDTQYF. CDR3 coding DNA: TGTGCCAGCAGCATAAGCGGGAGCCACACAGATACGCAGTATTTT. The full variable domain, its missing parts supplied by reference TRBV7-8 and TRBJ2-3, is GAGVSQSPRYKVAKRGQDVALRCDPISGHVSLFWYQQALGQGPEFLTYFQNEAQLDKSGLPSDRFFAERPEGSVSTLKIQRTQQEDSAVYLCASSISGSHTDTQYFGPGTRLTVL.

The rearrangement joins TRBV28 to TRBJ2-3, with D tentatively TRBD2 (7 bases). CDR1 is MDHEN, CDR2 SYDVKM, per germline. The CDR3 is made up of 17 amino acids. V gave up 1 base and J gave up 6 bases, with 20 bases separating them. The CDR3 is CASSLSPRTAGLDTQYF. The CDR3 DNA sequence: TGTGCCAGCAGTTTATCCCCCAGGACAGCGGGGTTGGATACGCAGTATTTT. Using reference TRBV28 and TRBJ2-3 for the parts outside the CDR3, the full variable domain is DVKVTQSSRYLVKRTGEKVFLECVQDMDHENMFWYRQDPGLGLRLIYFSYDVKMKEKGDIPEGYSVSREKKERFSLILESASTNQTSMYLCASSLSPRTAGLDTQYFGPGTRLTVL.

This clone was detected only once. The CDR3 protein is CASRTGLNTEAFF. The CDR3 bases are TGTGCCAGTAGGACAGGGCTGAACACTGAAGCTTTCTTT. The chain is built from TRBV19 and TRBJ1-1; 7 positions match TRBD1. Germline assignment: CDR1 LNHDA and CDR2 SQIVND (reference sequence). Trimming removed 6 bases from V and 0 bases from J; junction bases left unmatched: 1. This CDR3 contains 13 residues. Supplemented by reference TRBV19 and TRBJ1-1, the full variable domain reads DGGITQSPKYLFRKEGQNVTLSCEQNLNHDAMYWYRQDPGQGLRLIYYSQIVNDFQKGDIAEGYSVSREKKESFPLTVTSAQKNPTAFYLCASRTGLNTEAFFGQGTRLTVV.

The rearrangement uses TRBV2 and TRBJ1-1, with TRBD1 matching over 7 bases. This CDR3 comprises 12 residues. Trimming cost V 7 bases and J 4 bases; bases outside gene matches: 3. Germline V gene data show CDR1 as SNHLY and CDR2 as FYNNEI. CDR3 loop: CASTGQVTEAFF. CDR3 bases: TGTGCCAGCACTGGACAGGTCACTGAAGCTTTCTTT.

This clone has a handful of counts. V is TRBV7-3 and J is TRBJ2-7; maybe TRBD2 (5 bases). This CDR3 region has 14 residues. V shed 5 bases and J shed 4 bases, with 15 bases lying between them. Germline V gives CDR1 SGHTA, CDR2 FQGTGA. For the CDR3, the DNA is TGTGCCAGCAGCCCGAGTGGCGGGCTTTACGAGCAGTACTTC. Translating gives CASSPSGGLYEQYF. Filled out from reference TRBV7-3 and TRBJ2-7, the complete variable domain reads GAGVSQTPSNKVTEKGKYVELRCDPISGHTALYWYRQSLGQGPEFLIYFQGTGAADDSGLPNDRFFAVRPEGSVSTLKIQRTERGDSAVYLCASSPSGGLYEQYFGPGTRLTVT.

V usage is TRBV28 and J usage is TRBJ1-5; 11 bases match TRBD1. The ends lost 5 bases at V and 11 bases at J; junction bases unmatched: 14. The CDR3 consists of 16 residues. The germline CDR1 and CDR2 sequences are MDHEN and SYDVKM. The CDR3 sequence: CASSNYRTGGPGSQHF. The CDR3 DNA reads TGTGCCAGCAGTAACTACCGGACAGGGGGCCCAGGGTCCCAGCATTTT.

This chain links TRBV9 with TRBJ1-1; D is possibly TRBD1 (5 bases). Per the germline V gene, CDR1 is SGDLS and CDR2 is YYNGEE. This CDR3 is 16 amino acids long. The V end lost 3 bases, the J end lost 0 bases, and 15 bases lay between the germline ends. This CDR3 is CASSGTPRGMNTEAFF. CDR3 sequence (DNA): TGTGCCAGCAGCGGGACCCCAAGGGGCATGAACACTGAAGCTTTCTTT.

The chain uses TRBV4-3 and TRBJ2-3, with D perhaps matching TRBD2 (5 bases). This CDR3 contains 18 residues. V dropped 0 bases and J dropped 4 bases, with 20 bases sitting between them. CDR1 LGHNA and CDR2 YSLEER come from the germline V gene. In nucleotides, the CDR3 is TGCGCCAGCAGCCAAGATCTCCCGTCGGGCCCGAGGGCAGATACGCAGTATTTT. Translating gives CASSQDLPSGPRADTQYF.

The rearrangement links TRBV4-3 to TRBJ2-1; possibly TRBD1 or TRBD2 for D (5 bases each). V shed 0 bases and J shed 12 bases, with 15 bases lying between them. The CDR3 is made up of 14 amino acids. Germline loops: CDR1 LGHNA, CDR2 YSLEER. The CDR3 nucleotides read TGCGCCAGCAGCCAAGAAATGTCGAACGGGGCGCAGTTCTTC. It encodes CASSQEMSNGAQFF.

This rearrangement joins TRBV7-9 to TRBJ2-7; no firm D call. Germline V gene lookup returns CDR1 SEHNR and CDR2 FQNEAQ (reference sequence). The CDR3 has 12 amino acids. Trimming shortened V by 4 bases and J by 5 bases, and 9 bases separated the two germline ends. Written as DNA, the CDR3 is TGTGCCAGCAGCTCTAGGGTCCACGAGCAGTACTTC. It yields the protein CASSSRVHEQYF.